This TCR beta chain was identified during a study of blood T cell repertoires in COVID-19. As for the study in general: Sites across the United States, Italy and Spain contributed samples from acute and convalescent COVID-19. T cells, B-cell-depleted T cells, or PBMCs provided the cDNA or gDNA that served as material.

CDR1 is MNHEY and CDR2 is SVGAGI in the germline V gene. This CDR3 has 14 amino acids. V lost 6 bases and J lost 7, with 15 bases in between. Under the authors' procedure: The authors estimated nucleated cell counts from reference gene primer amplification. Assay: immunoSEQ multiplex PCR; the TCRdb copy retains only in-frame clones and omits some. V, J and clone size were drawn from that table, and D and trimming were deduced from the DNA. The sample comprises 150,000 or so clones, around 80% of which are singletons, and roughly 15% rests with the top ten. The receptor was derived from a human donor with acute or convalescent COVID-19. The donor label of this sample is uncertain. The chain links TRBV6-5 to TRBJ1-4, with a weak D call TRBD1 (5 bases). Source material: peripheral blood. CDR3 coding DNA: TGTGCCAGCAGCTCTCCGGGGGGGGGTGAAAAACTGTTTTTT. This gives the protein CASSSPGGGEKLFF.